A selection of T cell receptor beta chains follows, all from one sample in a study of blood T cell repertoires in COVID-19. Sequencing was performed with immunoSEQ multiplex PCR; in TCRdb, only in-frame clones are kept and a portion is missing. The table lists roughly 130,000 clones, roughly four fifths of them singletons. Sequences were obtained from peripheral blood. These receptors were obtained from a man aged 35 to 55 with active or convalescent COVID-19. CDR3s include the opening cysteine and the closing phenylalanine or tryptophan.

j_call v_call cdr3_aa
TRBJ1-6 TRBV7-2 CASSLDGTGGLTSYF
TRBJ1-5 TRBV6-2/TRBV6-3 CASSGGGNQPQHF
TRBJ1-5 TRBV19 CASYGQGGQPQHF
TRBJ2-1 TRBV12-5 CASGGTGGLKKTYNEQFF
TRBJ2-3 TRBV6-1 CASSERGLASADTQYF
TRBJ2-7 TRBV19 CASSSQALTYEQYF
TRBJ2-2 TRBV5-1 CASSPGQGGATNTGELFF
TRBJ1-4 TRBV5-6 CASWARGHEKLFF
TRBJ2-2 TRBV19 CASSIDFTGELFF
TRBJ2-1 TRBV6-5 CASSLGLHNNEQFF
TRBJ2-7 TRBV5-1 CASSALAGGGNEQYF
TRBJ1-2 TRBV7-9 CASSTQPTGGGYTF
TRBJ2-1 TRBV12-5 CASGLDRGGFNEQFF
TRBJ2-5 TRBV9 CASSTLHGQSQETQYF
TRBJ1-6 TRBV5-8 CASSFGSLNSPLHF
TRBJ2-1 TRBV7-2 CASTAYMGLQQFF
TRBJ1-1 TRBV6-4 CASSAGQGGTEAFF
TRBJ1-5 TRBV5-1 CASSLGGVSNQPQHF
TRBJ1-3 TRBV19 CASSGYSGNTIYF
TRBJ1-1 TRBV19 CASSIRQIGGGPTEAFF
TRBJ2-1 TRBV7-8 CASSLLAGGLPEQFF
TRBJ2-2 TRBV7-9 CASSASGGPGTGELFF